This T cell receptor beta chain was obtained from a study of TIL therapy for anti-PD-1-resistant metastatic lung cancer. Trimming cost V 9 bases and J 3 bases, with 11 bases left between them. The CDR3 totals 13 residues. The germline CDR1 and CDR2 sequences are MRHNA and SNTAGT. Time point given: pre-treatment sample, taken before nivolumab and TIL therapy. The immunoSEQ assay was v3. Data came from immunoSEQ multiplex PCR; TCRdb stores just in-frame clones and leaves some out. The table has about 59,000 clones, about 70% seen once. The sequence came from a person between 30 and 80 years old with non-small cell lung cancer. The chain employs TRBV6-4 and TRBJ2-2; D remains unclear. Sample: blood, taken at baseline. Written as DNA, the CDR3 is TGTGCCAGGATAGGAAGGGACACCGGGGAGCTGTTTTTT. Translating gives CARIGRDTGELFF.